This T cell receptor beta chain originates from a study of blood T cells in healthy people across ages (dated by TCRdb to between 2014 and 2017). Describing the broader study: In model experiments, template switching captured roughly one uniquely barcoded TCR beta cDNA molecule for every two T cells. For two donors (one aged 18 to 30 and one aged 80 or older), the study analyzed two additional independent replicas of 1 million unique cDNA reads from the same blood draw. The study measured age-related changes in TCR beta repertoire diversity using deep sequencing normalized with unique cDNA molecular identifiers. Donors were grouped into four age groups: young (average roughly 17 years), middle-aged (around 39), aged (approximately 58) and long-lived (about 90). To avoid experimental bias, donors of different ages were spread randomly across the sequencing lanes.

The method was 5' RACE. The instrument was an Illumina HiSeq 2500. A second PCR of roughly 7 to 12 cycles was run with a J-beta primer mix and a sample-barcoded 5' primer. A template-switch 5' adaptor carrying 12 random nucleotides introduced a unique molecular identifier onto each TCR beta cDNA molecule. At least 3 million CDR3-containing paired-end reads were obtained from each sample. First-strand cDNA synthesis was performed from all RNA using the Mint cDNA synthesis kit, with priming by a TRBC-specific oligonucleotide. Following uracil-DNA glycosylase treatment, a first 18-cycle PCR with universal primers M1SS and BC2_uni_R was performed on all cDNA. For the original study's pipeline: Normalization of each sample was performed by random selection of 1 million high-quality reads, each carrying a distinct molecular identifier. Instead of being binned into consensus sequences, reads that shared molecular identifiers were thrown out. MiTCR, run with a Q25 quality threshold and the strictest error-elimination algorithm, handled CDR3 identification, clonotype clustering and error correction. A nonparametric unseen species model with Euler transformation was used to estimate a lower bound on total TCR beta diversity. TCRdb trimmed the raw reads at Q25, called clones with MiXCR and kept productive beta chains. When rows share a CDR3 protein, they turn into one entry using the most common DNA and genes. TCRdb, not the original authors, processed these V and J calls. The sample records about 1 million distinct CDR3 sequences, under 55% of which are singletons. The ten largest clones capture approximately 19% of the sample.

In regard to this clonotype: What this receptor recognizes is not known. Base qualities were left out, and no much larger clone turns up one base away.

The roughly 38 donors, aged 6 to 90 years, were systemically healthy Caucasian individuals from Russia. Ten milliliters of peripheral blood were drawn from each donor into EDTA-treated Vacutainer tubes. Ficoll-Paque density-gradient centrifugation was used to isolate PBMCs, with at least 7 million per sample. Trizol reagent was used to extract total RNA from the PBMCs, yielding at least 5.5 micrograms per sample. For every donor, flow cytometry on a PBMC aliquot measured the percentage of naive CD45RAhigh/CD27high T cells. The investigation overall reported the following: There was a strong correlation between observed TCR beta diversity and the percentage of naive T cells measured by flow cytometry. Observed TCR beta diversity per million T cells fell roughly linearly with age, and a significant reduction was already apparent by age approximately 40. The long-lived group showed more naive CD4+ T cells, fewer expanded clones and increased TCR diversity than the aged group, suggesting age selection. Estimates of total diversity from one million sequenced T cells were regarded as lower bounds and underestimates. Because profiling used bulk unsorted PBMCs, naive and antigen-experienced compartments could not be compared conclusively. Donor CMV infection status was unknown, potentially confounding age-related changes in expanded clonotypes.

Trimming at the junction amounts to 0 bases on V and 6 bases on J, and the germline ends lie 13 bases apart. The germline V gene (reference sequence) gives CDR1 as LGHDT and CDR2 as YNNKEL. The CDR3 goes from the cysteine to the phenylalanine over 15 residues. Only the CDR3 DNA stays, 45 bases, in frame from base 1. Sequencing was performed on blood. Rearrangement joined TRBV3-1 to TRBJ2-3, with the D gene not clear enough to name. This clonotype originated in a woman between 55 and 75 years old in good health. The CDR3: CASSQDLRAEDTQYF. The nucleotides are TGTGCCAGCAGCCAAGATCTCCGGGCGGAGGATACGCAGTATTTT.